The rows below give T cell receptor beta chains drawn from one sample of a study of T-cell memory formation after mild COVID-19. One entry per CDR3 protein results from TCRdb running MiXCR on the 5' RACE reads. The sample holds tens of thousands of distinct CDR3 sequences, around 15% seen once. The sample consisted of PBMCs or a T cell subset sorted from them (not recorded which). These receptors were obtained from a man aged 18 to 29 who had mild COVID-19 (a few samples of this study predate the infection). Cell type and time point are not known. Both conserved end residues are part of each CDR3. The D gene is left open where the match is weak. Clone size is shown for a subset of rows, as once, few, many or a class of expanded clone.

>TRBV9|TRBJ2-4|many|NA
TGTGCCAGCAGCCCTAGGTACTTC
CASSPRYF
>TRBV4-1|TRBJ2-3|few|NA
TGCGCCAGCAGCCATTTTCAACCAGGGATACGTGCAGATACGCAGTATTTT
CASSHFQPGIRADTQYF
>TRBV7-9|TRBJ2-7|NA|TRBD1
TGTGCCAGCAGCACGACAGGGCAAGAGCAGTACTTC
CASSTTGQEQYF
>TRBV29-1|TRBJ2-1|many|TRBD2
TGCAGCGTTGAATTGCGGGGGGCCAACAATGAGCAGTTCTTC
CSVELRGANNEQFF
>TRBV7-9|TRBJ2-5|NA|NA
TGTGCCAGCAGCGCACGGGGGCCCCAGTACTTC
CASSARGPQYF
>TRBV6-2/TRBV6-3|TRBJ2-6|NA|NA
TGTGCCAGCAGTTACCGGGCACCTGGGGCCAACGTCCTGACTTTC
CASSYRAPGANVLTF
>TRBV4-1|TRBJ1-2|few|NA
TGCGCCAGCAGCATTCAAGGGGGCTACACCTTC
CASSIQGGYTF
>TRBV6-4|TRBJ2-2|NA|NA
TGTGCCAGCCAAGCGGGTGACGCCGGGGAGCTGTTTTTT
CASQAGDAGELFF
>TRBV28|TRBJ1-2|NA|NA
TGTGCCAGCAGTCCGAGGGACAAGAGGTGTTGGTGGATGTATGGCTACACCTTC
CASSPRDKRCWWMYGYTF
>TRBV5-1|TRBJ1-6|few|NA
TGCGCCAGCAGCTTGGTCGGGGTCGGTACTAATTCACCCCTCCACTTT
CASSLVGVGTNSPLHF
>TRBV19|TRBJ1-5|few|NA
TGTGCCAGTAGTATATACGGCACCTATCAGCCCCAGCATTTT
CASSIYGTYQPQHF
>TRBV19|TRBJ2-7|NA|TRBD1
TGTGCCAGTAGTACAGGACAGGGTGCCTACGAGCAGTACTTC
CASSTGQGAYEQYF
>TRBV29-1|TRBJ2-7|few|TRBD2
TGCAGCGTTGAACTACTAGCGGGGGCCTACTACGAGCAGTACTTC
CSVELLAGAYYEQYF
>TRBV20-1|TRBJ1-5|NA|NA
TGCAGTGCTAGAGATCGGCGGGGCTTAAATCAGCCCCAGCATTTT
CSARDRRGLNQPQHF
>TRBV4-1|TRBJ1-3|NA|NA
TGCGCCAGCAGTCCTCAGGCGTCAGGCTCTGGAAACACCATATATTTT
CASSPQASGSGNTIYF
>TRBV4-1|TRBJ2-2|NA|NA
TGCGCCAGCAGCCAAGATGTAGGTGACGGGGAGCTGTTTTTT
CASSQDVGDGELFF
>TRBV6-6|TRBJ1-1|NA|NA
TGTGCCAGCAGTCTCGACGGGCTCTCTGAAGCTTTCTTT
CASSLDGLSEAFF
>TRBV30|TRBJ2-7|once|NA
TGTGCCCTAGGCGGGGCCCGAGTAGTAGGGCAGTACTTC
CALGGARVVGQYF
>TRBV14|TRBJ2-7|NA|TRBD2
TGTGCCAGCAGCCTTGGACTAGCGAGATCCGAGCAGTACTTC
CASSLGLARSEQYF
>TRBV24-1|TRBJ1-5|NA|NA
TGTGCCACCAGTGATTCCGACAGCGGGAAGCCCCAGCATTTT
CATSDSDSGKPQHF
>TRBV4-1|TRBJ1-1|many|TRBD1
TGCGCCAGCAGAGACTGGACAGGGGGAGAAGCTTTCTTT
CASRDWTGGEAFF
>TRBV12-3/TRBV12-4|TRBJ2-3|few|NA
TGTGCCAGCAGTTTAGCAGGGGACACAGATACGCAGTATTTT
CASSLAGDTDTQYF
>TRBV18|TRBJ2-7|NA|NA
TGTGCCAGCTCAGCAGACTACGAGCAGTACTTC
CASSADYEQYF
>TRBV15|TRBJ1-3|once|NA
TGTGCCACCAGCAGAGATCGAGCACCCGGAAACACCATATATTTT
CATSRDRAPGNTIYF
>TRBV12-3/TRBV12-4|TRBJ2-3|few|TRBD2
TGTGCCAGCAGTTTTCTATCTGCGGGGGGGTACACAGATACGCAGTATTTT
CASSFLSAGGYTDTQYF
>TRBV29-1|TRBJ1-5|NA|NA
TGCAGCGTTGTAGGGGCGGGTCAGCCCCAGCATTTT
CSVVGAGQPQHF
>TRBV24-1|TRBJ2-5|few|NA
TGTGCCACCAGTGATTCTCAAGAGACCCAGTACTTC
CATSDSQETQYF
>TRBV5-1|TRBJ2-3|NA|NA
TGCGCCAGCAGCTTGAATTCAGGCACAGATACGCAGTATTTT
CASSLNSGTDTQYF
>TRBV5-6|TRBJ2-1|many|TRBD1
TGTGCCAGCGGACAGGGGACCTACAATGAGCAGTTCTTC
CASGQGTYNEQFF
>TRBV11-2|TRBJ1-2|NA|TRBD1
TGTGCCAGCAGCCTCTTGACAGGGAACTATGGCTACACCTTC
CASSLLTGNYGYTF
>TRBV6-2/TRBV6-3|TRBJ1-2|few|NA
TGTGCCAGCAGTCTAGAGACAGGCCTCCCCGTCTATGGCTACACCTTC
CASSLETGLPVYGYTF
>TRBV29-1|TRBJ2-1|few|NA
TGCAGCGTTGTTTACAATGAGCAGTTCTTC
CSVVYNEQFF
>TRBV12-3/TRBV12-4|TRBJ1-5|few|TRBD1
TGTGCCAGCAGTTCGCCGGGACAGTTCAATCAGCCCCAGCATTTT
CASSSPGQFNQPQHF
>TRBV12-3/TRBV12-4|TRBJ1-4|few|NA
TGTGCCAGCAGTTCCCCGGGACGGGGGGAAGAAAAACTGTTTTTT
CASSSPGRGEEKLFF
>TRBV7-9|TRBJ2-7|few|NA
TGTGCCAGCAGCCCTGCAAAGCCATCCTACGAGCAGTACTTC
CASSPAKPSYEQYF
>TRBV4-3|TRBJ1-5|NA|TRBD1
TGCGCCAGCAGCGTCACAGGGGCACCCAATCAGCCCCAGCATTTT
CASSVTGAPNQPQHF
>TRBV4-2|TRBJ2-7|few|NA
TGTGCCAGCAGCCCACGGGGACTGGTCTACGAGCAGTACTTC
CASSPRGLVYEQYF
>TRBV7-9|TRBJ1-2|NA|NA
TGTGCCAGCAGCTTCGAAAAGAACTATGGCTACACCTTC
CASSFEKNYGYTF
>TRBV4-3|TRBJ2-7|NA|TRBD2
TGCGCCAGCAGCCAAGGGACTAGCGGGGGCTACGAGCAGTACTTC
CASSQGTSGGYEQYF
>TRBV7-9|TRBJ2-7|NA|NA
TGTGCCAGCAGCTCACCGGGCGAGCAGTACTTC
CASSSPGEQYF
>TRBV5-1|TRBJ2-1|few|TRBD2
TGCGCCAGCAGCCCGGGGACTAGCGGGATTGAGCAGTTCTTC
CASSPGTSGIEQFF
>TRBV9|TRBJ1-3|few|NA
TGTGCCAGCAGCGAGCAAGGGGGATCTGGAAACACCATATATTTT
CASSEQGGSGNTIYF